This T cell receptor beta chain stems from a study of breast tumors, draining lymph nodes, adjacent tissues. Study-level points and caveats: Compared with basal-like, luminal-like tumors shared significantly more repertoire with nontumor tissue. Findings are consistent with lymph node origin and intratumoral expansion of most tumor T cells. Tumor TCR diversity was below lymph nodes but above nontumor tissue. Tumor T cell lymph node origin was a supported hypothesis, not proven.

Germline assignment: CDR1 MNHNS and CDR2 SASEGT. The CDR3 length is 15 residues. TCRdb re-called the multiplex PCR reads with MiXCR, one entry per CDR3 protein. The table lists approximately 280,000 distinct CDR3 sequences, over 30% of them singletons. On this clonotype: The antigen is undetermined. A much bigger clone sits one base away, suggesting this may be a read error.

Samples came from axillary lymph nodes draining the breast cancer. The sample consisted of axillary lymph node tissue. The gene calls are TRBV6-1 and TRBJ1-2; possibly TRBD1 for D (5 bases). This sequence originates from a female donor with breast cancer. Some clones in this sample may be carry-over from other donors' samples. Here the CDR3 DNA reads TGTGCCAGCAGTGAGGGACCTGACCCTAACTATGGCCACACCTTC. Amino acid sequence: CASSEGPDPNYGHTF.